This entry lists 21 T cell receptor beta chains sequenced from one sample in a study of shared T cell receptors in the human thymus. Profiled with immunoSEQ multiplex PCR; TCRdb holds only in-frame clones, not every one. The table records under 850,000 clones, 85% to 90% of them present only once. The same sample was also studied in work on human thymus T cells.

Specimen: thymocytes. The receptors were sampled from a boy younger than two with a congenital heart defect.

The J gene is TRBJ1-4, the V gene TRBV2; D gene unclear. CDR3 length: 12 residues. Germline loops: CDR1 SNHLY, CDR2 FYNNEI. V lost 7 bases to trimming and J lost 0 bases, with 3 bases between them. CDR3 region: CASTATNEKLFF. The CDR3 DNA sequence: TGTGCCAGCACTGCAACTAATGAAAAACTGTTTTTT. The full variable domain, with the rest looked up from reference TRBV2 and TRBJ1-4, is EPEVTQTPSHQVTQMGQEVILRCVPISNHLYFYWYRQILGQKVEFLVSFYNNEISEKSEIFDDQFSVERPDGSNFTLKIRSTKLEDSAMYFCASTATNEKLFFGSGTQLSVL.

The rearrangement uses TRBV5-4 and TRBJ2-1; 14 nucleotides align to TRBD2. The V gene's germline CDR1 is SGHNT and CDR2 YYREEE (reference sequence). With V trimmed by 7 bases and J by 7 bases, 1 base remained unmatched. This CDR3 comprises 13 residues. The CDR3 loop is CASRTSGRNEQFF. CDR3 nucleotides: TGTGCCAGCCGGACTAGCGGGAGGAATGAGCAGTTCTTC.

The genes are TRBV9 and TRBJ2-3, with a possible D match to TRBD1 (5 bases). V lost 3 bases, J lost 6 bases, and 14 bases lay in between. This CDR3 contains 14 residues. Germline CDR1 reads SGDLS; CDR2 reads YYNGEE. The CDR3 sequence: CASSEDQGPDTQYF. The CDR3 coding sequence is TGTGCCAGCAGCGAGGACCAGGGCCCTGATACGCAGTATTTT.

The rearrangement uses TRBV4-3 and TRBJ2-7; 7 positions agree with TRBD1. The V gene's germline CDR1 is LGHNA and CDR2 YSLEER. The CDR3 loop spans 16 amino acids. J was trimmed by 2 bases and V by 4 bases; bases with no gene match: 11. In nucleotides, the CDR3 is TGCGCCAGCAGCCCGAGGTCCCCAGGGGGTACCTACGAGCAGTACTTC. Translating it yields CASSPRSPGGTYEQYF.

This chain uses TRBV19 with TRBJ2-7, with 8 nucleotides matching TRBD1. This CDR3 region has 14 residues. Germline V gives CDR1 LNHDA, CDR2 SQIVND (reference sequence). The junction had 7 bases not matched to a gene; V was cut back by 6 bases and J by 3 bases. The CDR3 sequence: CASRVAGGYYEQYF. CDR3 DNA: TGTGCCAGTAGAGTGGCAGGGGGCTACTACGAGCAGTACTTC.

The chain links TRBV30 to TRBJ1-5; tentatively, D is TRBD1 (6 bases). CDR1 is GTSNPN and CDR2 is SVGIG in the germline V gene (reference sequence). V gave up 4 bases and J gave up 6 bases, with 13 bases separating them. This CDR3 comprises 13 residues. This CDR3 reads CAWNTGWAQPQHF. In DNA, the CDR3 is TGTGCCTGGAATACAGGGTGGGCTCAGCCCCAGCATTTT. Variable domain in full (rest from reference TRBV30 and TRBJ1-5): SQTIHQWPATLVQPVGSPLSLECTVEGTSNPNLYWYRQAAGRGLQLLFYSVGIGQISSEVPQNLSASRPQDRQFILSSKKLLLSDSGFYLCAWNTGWAQPQHFGDGTRLSIL.

This chain joins TRBV4-3 and TRBJ2-5; a weak D match, TRBD2 (5 bases). Deletions cut 1 base from V and 5 bases from J, with 26 bases between. This CDR3 is built from 19 residues. Germline assignment: CDR1 LGHNA and CDR2 YSLEER. Here the CDR3 DNA reads TGCGCCAGCAGCCAAGTTTCCCCTCCGTTTCAAGTGCGAGGGGAGACCCAGTACTTC. This codes for CASSQVSPPFQVRGETQYF.

J is TRBJ1-4 and V is TRBV18, with D perhaps matching TRBD1 (5 bases). The CDR3 consists of 15 residues. Trimming stripped 5 bases from V and 8 bases from J, with 18 bases between. The germline CDR1 and CDR2 sequences are KGHSH and LQKENI. The CDR3 nucleotides read TGTGCCAGCTCATCCACCCCAGGTCGGGGGGAAAAACTGTTTTTT. It specifies CASSSTPGRGEKLFF.

V is TRBV6-6 and J is TRBJ2-5; the match to TRBD1 covers 8 bases. This CDR3 is built from 13 residues. The germline CDR1 and CDR2 sequences are MNHNY and SVGAGI (reference sequence). Trimming cost V 11 bases and J 5 bases; bases outside gene matches: 10. The CDR3 DNA reads as TGTGCCTGCGTGGACAGGGCGGGGGAGACCCAGTACTTC. It encodes CACVDRAGETQYF.

The chain combines TRBV21-1 with TRBJ2-3; the table calls TRBD1, which could not be checked here. TRBV21-1 counts as a pseudogene. This CDR3 has 21 amino acids. The CDR3 is CASSKALKGDGRSSGTDTQYF. In nucleotides, the CDR3 is TGTGCCAGCAGCAAAGCGCTGAAGGGGGACGGAAGGTCCTCTGGCACAGATACGCAGTATTTT.

This rearrangement joins TRBV7-9 to TRBJ2-1, with 11 positions matching TRBD2. V was clipped by 2 bases and J by 8 bases; unmatched bases: 5. This CDR3 is built from 15 residues. Looked up from germline, CDR1 is SEHNR and CDR2 is FQNEAQ (reference sequence). The CDR3 bases are TGTGCCAGCAGCTTAACTAGCGGGAGCTGGGATGAGCAGTTCTTC. This codes for CASSLTSGSWDEQFF.

This clone was counted once. The rearrangement uses TRBV28 and TRBJ1-2; TRBD1 is a possible D gene (5 bases). Trimming removed 9 bases at V and 2 bases at J, with 10 bases between. Germline CDR1 reads MDHEN; CDR2 reads SYDVKM. The CDR3 extends over 12 amino acids. The CDR3 DNA follows: TGTGCCAGTCGACAGCAGAACTATGGCTACACCTTC. It yields the protein CASRQQNYGYTF.

V usage is TRBV5-4 and J usage is TRBJ1-1, with 7 bases fitting TRBD1. Germline V gene lookup returns CDR1 SGHNT and CDR2 YYREEE (reference sequence). CDR3 size: 18 residues. J lost 0 bases, V lost 0 bases, and 11 bases had no gene match. The DNA of the CDR3 is TGTGCCAGCAGCTTGGAAGGGGGCAAACAGGTCTTGAACACTGAAGCTTTCTTT. Translation gives CASSLEGGKQVLNTEAFF. Complete variable domain (other parts from reference TRBV5-4 and TRBJ1-1): ETGVTQSPTHLIKTRGQQVTLRCSSQSGHNTVSWYQQALGQGPQFIFQYYREEENGRGNFPPRFSGLQFPNYSSELNVNALELDDSALYLCASSLEGGKQVLNTEAFFGQGTRLTVV.

V gene TRBV12-5 combines with J gene TRBJ2-7; no clear D. The V and J ends lost 2 bases and 3 bases respectively, with 14 bases between them. This CDR3 has 15 residues. Germline V lookup: CDR1 LGHNT, CDR2 FRNRAP. The chain's CDR3 is CASGLSRGGSYEQYF. The CDR3 nucleotides read TGTGCTAGTGGTTTGTCTCGTGGTGGCAGCTACGAGCAGTACTTC.

The V and J genes are TRBV15 and TRBJ2-1; 11 bases line up with TRBD2. V trimming: 3 bases; J trimming: 7 bases; junction bases outside the gene matches: 8. Per germline, CDR1 LNHNV and CDR2 YYDKDF (reference sequence). The CDR3 is 16 residues long. CDR3 sequence: CATSSRLAGRGNEQFF. The DNA of the CDR3 is TGTGCCACCAGCAGCCGACTAGCGGGGCGGGGGAATGAGCAGTTCTTC.

The CDR3 region has the DNA TGTGCCAGCAGCTTATTGCGTCAGGGGTTTACTAGCGACCCCTACGAGCAGTACTTC. Translated: CASSLLRQGFTSDPYEQYF. The chain uses TRBV11-2 and TRBJ2-7; possible D gene TRBD2, 7 bases. The V end lost 2 bases, the J end lost 2 bases, and 25 bases lay between the germline ends. This CDR3 comprises 19 residues. Germline V gene data show CDR1 as SGHAT and CDR2 as FQNNGV.

This chain links TRBV15 with TRBJ2-5; weak D call: TRBD2 (6 bases). CDR1 LNHNV and CDR2 YYDKDF come from the germline V gene (reference sequence). The V and J ends lost 1 base and 4 bases respectively, with 13 bases between them. This CDR3 spans 15 amino acids. In nucleotides, the CDR3 is TGTGCCACCAGCAGAGTCCCGGGACTCCGAGAGACCCAGTACTTC. Translation gives CATSRVPGLRETQYF. Full variable domain (rest looked up from reference TRBV15 and TRBJ2-5): DAMVIQNPRYQVTQFGKPVTLSCSQTLNHNVMYWYQQKSSQAPKLLFHYYDKDFNNEADTPDNFQSRRPNTSFCFLDIRSPGLGDTAMYLCATSRVPGLRETQYFGPGTRLLVL.

The DNA for the CDR3 is TGTGCCAGCAGCCTGGGGAGCGGGGACTACGAGCAGTACTTC. Its protein is CASSLGSGDYEQYF. The chain carries TRBV7-9 and TRBJ2-7, with 7 bases fitting TRBD2. CDR1 is SEHNR and CDR2 is FQNEAQ in the germline V gene (reference sequence). V was pared by 5 bases and J by 3 bases, with 7 bases of the junction left unmatched. This CDR3 has 14 amino acids.

The chain combines TRBV10-2 with TRBJ2-7, with 9 bases that match TRBD2. Per germline, CDR1 WSHSY and CDR2 SAAADI. The CDR3 consists of 15 residues. V lost 0 bases and J lost 4; bases outside the gene matches: 4. CDR3 protein: CASSESAGGRYEQYF. The CDR3, as DNA: TGCGCCAGCAGTGAGTCGGCGGGAGGGCGGTACGAGCAGTACTTC.

V gene TRBV4-2 combines with J gene TRBJ2-1, with 10 bases matching TRBD1. V was clipped by 3 bases and J by 4 bases; unmatched bases: 3. The CDR3 spans 15 residues. CDR1 LGHNA and CDR2 YNFKEQ come from the germline V gene. The CDR3: CASSHWDRGYNEQFF. Here the CDR3 DNA reads TGTGCCAGCAGCCACTGGGACAGGGGTTACAATGAGCAGTTCTTC.

The chain combines TRBV13 with TRBJ2-1; 7 nucleotides line up with TRBD2. The germline V gene has CDR1 PRHDT and CDR2 FYEKMQ (reference sequence). The V segment lost 3 bases and the J segment 5 bases; nucleotides outside the gene matches: 7. This CDR3 has 15 residues. CDR3 residues: CASSFQGLGDNEQFF. CDR3 nucleotide sequence: TGTGCCAGCAGCTTTCAAGGACTAGGGGACAATGAGCAGTTCTTC. Filled out from reference TRBV13 and TRBJ2-1, the complete variable domain reads AAGVIQSPRHLIKEKRETATLKCYPIPRHDTVYWYQQGPGQDPQFLISFYEKMQSDKGSIPDRFSAQQFSDYHSELNMSSLELGDSALYFCASSFQGLGDNEQFFGPGTRLTVL.